This T cell receptor (beta chain) was observed in a study of blood T cell repertoires in COVID-19. The germline gives CDR1 SGHTA, CDR2 FQGNSA. The CDR3 extends over 15 amino acids. Trimming shortened V by 7 bases and J by 3 bases, and 17 bases separated the two germline ends. Clones were read by immunoSEQ multiplex PCR, and TCRdb kept only the in-frame ones, dropping some. The table has 150,000 to 200,000 clones, less than 90% seen once. The TCR comes from a human donor with acute COVID-19. The donor label of this sample is uncertain. The rearrangement uses TRBV7-2 and TRBJ2-3; D is perhaps TRBD1 (6 bases). The sequenced material came from PBMCs or T cells enriched from blood (not recorded which). The CDR3 nucleotides read TGTGCCAGCACTACATGGGGGCCAGGAACAGATACGCAGTATTTT. Its translation is CASTTWGPGTDTQYF.